The 14 T cell receptor beta chains reported below all come from one sample, sequenced in a study of cytomegalovirus exposure and HLA in healthy donors. PCR involved 60 Vbeta and 13 Jbeta primers. Data came from immunoSEQ multiplex PCR; TCRdb stores just in-frame clones and leaves some out. The table shows 110,000 to 150,000 clones, with roughly three quarters occurring only once. The material sequenced was PBMCs. These TCRs come from a man aged 60 to 69 in good health and CMV-seronegative.

CDR3 nucleotides: TGTGCCAGCAGTGAAAGGGGCCGGACAAGATTAGATCAGCCCCAGCATTTT. It encodes CASSERGRTRLDQPQHF. J is TRBJ1-5 and V is TRBV6-1; possibly TRBD1 for D (5 bases). Germline CDR1 is MNHNS and CDR2 is SASEGT. The CDR3 loop spans 17 amino acids. V lost 2 bases and J 5 bases, leaving 19 bases between the germline ends.

The rearrangement joins TRBV7-9 to TRBJ2-7; TRBD1 matches 10 bases. Germline V gene sequence: CDR1 SEHNR, CDR2 FQNEAQ (reference sequence). The CDR3 covers 17 residues. The V and J ends lost 1 base and 2 bases, in that order; junction bases with no gene match: 8. The CDR3 DNA follows: TGTGCCAGCAGCTTAGAGCTGGGACAGGGGAAAACCTACGAGCAGTACTTC. Residues: CASSLELGQGKTYEQYF.

The genes are TRBV7-2 and TRBJ2-5; 7 bases map to TRBD2. This CDR3 is 15 amino acids long. Germline V gene sequence: CDR1 SGHTA, CDR2 FQGNSA. J gave up 5 bases and V 5 bases, and 11 bases lay outside the gene matches. CDR3 residues: CASSRQRGAQETQYF. In DNA form, the CDR3 reads TGTGCCAGCAGCCGGCAGCGGGGAGCCCAGGAGACCCAGTACTTC.

The chain couples TRBV5-4 to TRBJ2-2; D is undetermined. Looked up from germline, CDR1 is SGHNT and CDR2 is YYREEE (reference sequence). The length of the CDR3 is 14 residues. V was clipped by 3 bases and J by 6 bases, with 12 bases between them. CDR3 nucleotides: TGTGCCAGCAGCTCTGGGCCAAGTGCCGGGGAGCTGTTTTTT. This sequence encodes CASSSGPSAGELFF.

This chain joins TRBV10-2 and TRBJ2-7; 9 bases align to TRBD1. With V trimmed by 7 bases and J by 4 bases, 14 bases remained unmatched. CDR3 length equals 16 residues. Germline CDR1 reads WSHSY; CDR2 reads SAAADI. The CDR3 DNA is TGCGCCAGCACCGACCGGGACAGGGTCCCTGGGTACGAGCAGTACTTC. Protein: CASTDRDRVPGYEQYF.

V is TRBV27 and J is TRBJ2-7, with 9 bases fitting TRBD1. The germline CDR1 and CDR2 sequences are MNHEY and SMNVEV (reference sequence). V shed 3 bases, J shed 6 bases, and the junction held 6 bases outside the gene matches. CDR3 length: 14 amino acids. In nucleotides, the CDR3 is TGTGCCAGCAGTTTGGCGGGACAGGGCCTCGAGCAGTACTTC. Its translation is CASSLAGQGLEQYF.

J is TRBJ1-2 and V is TRBV9; TRBD1 is a possible D gene (6 bases). CDR3 length equals 14 residues. Germline V gives CDR1 SGDLS, CDR2 YYNGEE. V shed 7 bases and J shed 2 bases, with 15 bases lying between them. The CDR3 region is CASAQGTVNYGYTF. Here the CDR3 DNA reads TGTGCCAGCGCCCAGGGGACGGTGAACTATGGCTACACCTTC.

The chain employs TRBV5-1 and TRBJ2-3; 10 positions match TRBD1. Trimming cost V 4 bases and J 3 bases; bases outside gene matches: 5. Per germline, CDR1 SGHRS and CDR2 YFSETQ. CDR3 length: 15 amino acids. For the CDR3, the DNA is TGCGCCAGCAGCCGACGGACAGGGGGGACAGATACGCAGTATTTT. It specifies CASSRRTGGTDTQYF.

The rearrangement uses TRBV29-1 and TRBJ1-1; no definite D call. CDR1 is SQVTM and CDR2 is ANQGSEA in the germline V gene. Trimming took off 8 bases at V and 1 base at J, with 11 bases between the two ends. The CDR3 length is 12 residues. CDR3 bases: TGCAGCCCGATTGCGGGGAACACTGAAGCTTTCTTT. Its protein product is CSPIAGNTEAFF.

This clone was detected a few times. The CDR3 reads CASSVGPRESPYEQYF. CDR3 DNA sequence: TGTGCCAGCAGCGTAGGCCCTCGGGAGTCACCCTACGAGCAGTACTTC. This sequence joins TRBV5-4 and TRBJ2-7; perhaps TRBD2 as D (6 bases). This CDR3 has 16 residues. Germline CDR1 reads SGHNT; CDR2 reads YYREEE (reference sequence). V lost 4 bases and J lost 2, with 19 bases in between.

The V gene is TRBV28, the J gene TRBJ2-7; 7 bases map to TRBD1. With V trimmed by 6 bases and J by 1 base, 3 bases remained unmatched. Germline CDR1 and CDR2: MDHEN and SYDVKM. The CDR3 is 13 amino acids. CDR3 loop: CASSLGQSYEQYF. For the CDR3, the DNA is TGTGCCAGCAGCTTGGGACAGTCCTACGAGCAGTACTTC.

This clone was seen a handful of times. As DNA, the CDR3 is TGTGCCAGCAGCGTAGGGCCTACAGCGAACACTGAAGCTTTCTTT. This sequence encodes CASSVGPTANTEAFF. The chain combines TRBV7-8 with TRBJ1-1; no clear D gene. Germline assignment: CDR1 SGHVS and CDR2 FQNEAQ. The CDR3 is 15 amino acids. V shed 5 bases and J shed 1 base, with 14 bases lying between them.

The V and J genes are TRBV5-6 and TRBJ2-3; 7 bases line up with TRBD2. Germline assignment: CDR1 SGHDT and CDR2 YYEEEE. Unmatched junction bases numbered 7, after V lost 4 bases and J lost 2 bases. The CDR3 length is 15 residues. CDR3 residues: CASSLGTTDTDTQYF. DNA for the CDR3: TGTGCCAGCAGCCTCGGGACTACCGACACAGATACGCAGTATTTT.

The chain employs TRBV11-2 and TRBJ2-1; weak D call: TRBD1 (5 bases). The germline CDR1 and CDR2 sequences are SGHAT and FQNNGV. Trimming took 2 bases from V and 7 from J, leaving 12 bases between them. The CDR3 extends over 14 amino acids. CDR3 nucleotide sequence: TGTGCCAGCAGCTTACAACCAGGGCAGAATGAGCAGTTCTTC. This gives the protein CASSLQPGQNEQFF.